This TCR beta chain was documented in a study of cytomegalovirus exposure and HLA in healthy donors. This clone was counted a few times. This CDR3 is 17 amino acids long. Germline CDR1 and CDR2: SGHNT and YYREEE (reference sequence). After removal of 4 bases from V and 1 base from J, the junction contained 9 bases not matched to a gene. PCR was performed using 60 Vbeta and 13 Jbeta primers. Clones were read by immunoSEQ multiplex PCR, and TCRdb kept only the in-frame ones, dropping some. The sample has about 150,000 clones, roughly 80% seen once; the top ten hold about 4%. This receptor was obtained from a woman aged 40 to 49 in good health and CMV-seronegative. The V gene is TRBV5-4, the J gene TRBJ2-7, with TRBD1 identical over 12 bases. Sequenced input: PBMCs. The CDR3 spells CASSPGTGGHGSYEQYF. The CDR3 DNA follows: TGTGCCAGCAGCCCCGGGACAGGGGGCCACGGGTCCTACGAGCAGTACTTC. The variable domain in full, with the rest retrieved from reference TRBV5-4 and TRBJ2-7, is ETGVTQSPTHLIKTRGQQVTLRCSSQSGHNTVSWYQQALGQGPQFIFQYYREEENGRGNFPPRFSGLQFPNYSSELNVNALELDDSALYLCASSPGTGGHGSYEQYFGPGTRLTVT.